This T cell receptor beta chain is drawn from a study of blood T cell repertoires in COVID-19 (TCRdb year 2020). In terms of the full investigation: Collaborator samples came from the United States, Italy and Spain and covered acute and convalescent phases of COVID-19. The material from the prospective study consisted of cDNA or gDNA derived from T cells, B-cell-depleted T cells, or PBMCs. Deeply sampled blood TCRbeta repertoires from subjects exposed to, actively infected with, or recovered from COVID-19 were included in the dataset. A freely available public database, intended as a resource for researchers studying the immune response to SARS-CoV-2, is where the repertoires were released. Samples were obtained from the ongoing ImmuneRACE study (first 160 participants) and from some 1,200 subjects provided by 6 global collaborators. Nearly every sample came with metadata listing a de-identified subject ID, COVID-19 status, age in years and sex. HLA class I and class II types, where available, came from metadata supplied by the sample provider rather than from assay-based typing.

The immunoSEQ Assay, a bias-controlled multiplex PCR, was used to amplify TCRbeta CDR3 regions from genomic DNA. Per the source publication's procedure: Nucleated cell counts per sample were estimated from amplification of reference gene primers within the assay. To quantify the absolute abundance of each unique TCRbeta CDR3 rearrangement, sequence reads were collapsed and filtered. For each sample, productive Simpson clonality was calculated as the square root of Simpson's diversity index across productive rearrangements. What TCRdb holds here is the immuneACCESS table cut down to in-frame rearrangements. Part of the clones is not present; checked against another copy, under half of the missing clones reflect an unresolved V gene, and the others are unexplained. V and J calls and clone size are given by that table; D and trimming were obtained from the DNA. The table for this sample lists around 300,000 clones; roughly 85% of them were counted only once. The ten largest account for approximately 11% of the sample.

The collaborating institutions used their own protocols to collect whole blood in K2EDTA tubes. For TCRbeta analysis, collaborators shipped samples in one of three forms: frozen whole blood, isolated PBMCs, or DNA extracted from either of those sample types. Broader findings and caveats from the paper: How much clinical and demographic metadata was included differed by source and by participant, and the metadata was provided uncurated.

This clone was observed a few times. Its antigen specificity is not known. Base qualities are not provided; no much larger clone lies one nucleotide away. Sequencing was done on a sample of peripheral blood. This TCR derives from a woman aged 70-85 years with acute or convalescent COVID-19.

CDR3 loop: CASSLEGTGVGYTF. Read as DNA, the sequence is TGTGCCAGCAGCTTAGAGGGGACAGGGGTGGGGTACACCTTC. The V gene is TRBV7-2 and the J gene is TRBJ1-2; the central 10 bases match TRBD1. Its CDR3 holds 14 amino acids, cysteine through phenylalanine. The only DNA kept is the CDR3, 42 bases in frame from the first base. CDR1 SGHTA and CDR2 FQGNSA are derived from the germline V gene. Germline trimming amounts to 1 base on V and 11 bases on J, with 7 as the count of junction bases outside the gene matches.